This section outlines one TCR beta chain sequence together with its context. The antigen is not known. Assay used: immunoSEQ multiplex PCR; TCRdb lists only in-frame clones, some missing. There are approximately 45,000 clones in the sample; approximately 79% occur only once, and around 9.3% lies in the top ten. Input was 616 ng to 6,004 ng of genomic DNA from tumor or blood. The data are from a study of T cells in tumors after PD-1 blockade. Study context: Excluded were patients with checkpoint blockade, immunosuppressants, or radiotherapy or other anti-cancer therapy within 4 weeks. Either cemiplimab 350 mg every 2 weeks or pembrolizumab 200 mg every 3 weeks was given.

The germline gives CDR1 MDHEN, CDR2 SYDVKM. The CDR3 contains 13 residues. Trimming removed 8 bases at V and 4 bases at J, with 14 bases between. Findings and limits, study-wide: Some novel exhausted tumor clones appeared in pre-treatment blood, suggesting peripheral recruitment.

This rearrangement joins TRBV28 to TRBJ1-1, with D possibly matching TRBD1 (5 bases). This TCR came from a human donor with advanced basal cell or squamous cell carcinoma (not recorded which). The specimen was PBMCs, collected before anti-PD-1 therapy. The CDR3 DNA follows: TGTGCCAGCCGACCGGGTGGGGCCACTGAAGCTTTCTTT. This codes for CASRPGGATEAFF.